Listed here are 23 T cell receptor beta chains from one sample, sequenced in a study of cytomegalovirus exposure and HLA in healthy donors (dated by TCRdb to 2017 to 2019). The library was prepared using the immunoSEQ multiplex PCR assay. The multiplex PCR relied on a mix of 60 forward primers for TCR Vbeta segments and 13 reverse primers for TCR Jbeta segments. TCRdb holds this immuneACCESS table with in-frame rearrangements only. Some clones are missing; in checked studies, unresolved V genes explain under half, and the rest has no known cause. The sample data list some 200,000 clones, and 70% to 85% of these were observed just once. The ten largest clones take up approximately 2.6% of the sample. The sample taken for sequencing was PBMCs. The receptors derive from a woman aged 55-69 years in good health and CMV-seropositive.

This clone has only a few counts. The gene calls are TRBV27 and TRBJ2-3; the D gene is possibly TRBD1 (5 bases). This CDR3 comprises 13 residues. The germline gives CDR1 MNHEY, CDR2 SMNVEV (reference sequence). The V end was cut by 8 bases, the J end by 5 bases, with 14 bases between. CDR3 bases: TGTGCCAGCTTCAAGGGGTTTGGAGATACGCAGTATTTT. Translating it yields CASFKGFGDTQYF.

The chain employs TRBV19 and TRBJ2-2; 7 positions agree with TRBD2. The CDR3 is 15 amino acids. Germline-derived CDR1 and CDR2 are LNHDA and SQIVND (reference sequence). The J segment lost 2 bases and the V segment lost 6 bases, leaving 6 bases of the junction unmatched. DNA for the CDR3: TGTGCCAGTAGGTTGTCGGGGGGAAACACCGGGGAGCTGTTTTTT. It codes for CASRLSGGNTGELFF.

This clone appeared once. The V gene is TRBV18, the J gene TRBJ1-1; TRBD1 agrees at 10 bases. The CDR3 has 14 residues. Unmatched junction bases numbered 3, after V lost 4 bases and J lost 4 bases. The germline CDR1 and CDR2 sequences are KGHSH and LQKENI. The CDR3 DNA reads TGTGCCAGCTCACGACAGGGGGCGAGCACTGAAGCTTTCTTT. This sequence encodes CASSRQGASTEAFF.

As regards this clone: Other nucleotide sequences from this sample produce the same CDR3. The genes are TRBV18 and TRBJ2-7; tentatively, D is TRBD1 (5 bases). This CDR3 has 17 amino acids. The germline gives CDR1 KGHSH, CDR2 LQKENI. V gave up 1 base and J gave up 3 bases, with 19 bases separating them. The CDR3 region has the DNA TGTGCCAGCTCACCACTGGACACTACCAAGCCCCTCTACGAGCAGTACTTC. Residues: CASSPLDTTKPLYEQYF.

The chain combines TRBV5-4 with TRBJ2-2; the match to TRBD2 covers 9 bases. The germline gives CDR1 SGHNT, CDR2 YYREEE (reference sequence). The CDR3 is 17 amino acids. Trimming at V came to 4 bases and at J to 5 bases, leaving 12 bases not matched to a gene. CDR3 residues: CASSPGVAGVGTGELFF. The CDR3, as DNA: TGTGCCAGCAGCCCCGGCGTAGCGGGGGTGGGAACCGGGGAGCTGTTTTTT.

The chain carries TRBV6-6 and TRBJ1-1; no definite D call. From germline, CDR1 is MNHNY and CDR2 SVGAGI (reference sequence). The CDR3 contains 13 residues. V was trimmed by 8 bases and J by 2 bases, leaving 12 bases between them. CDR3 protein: CASRLKPNTEAFF. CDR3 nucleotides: TGTGCCAGCCGCCTCAAGCCAAACACTGAAGCTTTCTTT.

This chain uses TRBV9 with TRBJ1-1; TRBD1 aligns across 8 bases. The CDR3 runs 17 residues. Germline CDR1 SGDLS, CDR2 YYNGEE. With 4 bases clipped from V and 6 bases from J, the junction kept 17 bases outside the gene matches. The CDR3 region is CASSSGQGYKVRAEAFF. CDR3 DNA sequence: TGTGCCAGCAGCTCCGGACAGGGCTACAAAGTCCGGGCTGAAGCTTTCTTT.

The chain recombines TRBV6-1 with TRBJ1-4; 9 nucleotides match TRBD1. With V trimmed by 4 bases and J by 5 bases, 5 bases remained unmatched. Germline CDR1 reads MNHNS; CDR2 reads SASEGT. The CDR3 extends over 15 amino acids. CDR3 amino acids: CASSATGGENEKLFF. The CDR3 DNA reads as TGTGCCAGCAGTGCTACAGGGGGCGAGAATGAAAAACTGTTTTTT.

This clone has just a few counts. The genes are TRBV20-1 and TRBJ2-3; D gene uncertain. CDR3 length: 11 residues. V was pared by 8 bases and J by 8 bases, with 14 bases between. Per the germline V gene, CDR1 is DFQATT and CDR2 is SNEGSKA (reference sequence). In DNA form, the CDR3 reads TGCAGTCCCGCCGGTGAGGTTACGCAGTATTTT. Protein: CSPAGEVTQYF.

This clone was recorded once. CDR3 in DNA: TGTGCCAGCAGCGCCTCTGGCTTCGGGGGTAGTGGCTACACCTTC. It is translated as CASSASGFGGSGYTF. The chain has TRBV9 and TRBJ1-2; D possibly corresponds to TRBD1 (5 bases). V lost 3 bases to trimming and J lost 7 bases, with 19 bases between them. The CDR3 spans 15 residues. Germline CDR1 SGDLS, CDR2 YYNGEE. Drawing the rest from reference TRBV9 and TRBJ1-2, the complete variable domain is DSGVTQTPKHLITATGQRVTLRCSPRSGDLSVYWYQQSLDQGLQFLIQYYNGEERAKGNILERFSAQQFPDLHSELNLSSLELGDSALYFCASSASGFGGSGYTFGSGTRLTVV.

The CDR3: CASSQDPTGGGTDTQYF. CDR3 DNA: TGCGCCAGCAGCCAAGATCCCACAGGGGGCGGCACAGATACGCAGTATTTT. The V call is TRBV4-3, the J call TRBJ2-3; TRBD1 aligns across 9 bases. V gave up 0 bases and J gave up 1 base; unmatched junction bases: 5. The CDR3 extends over 17 amino acids. Germline V CDR1 and CDR2: LGHNA, YSLEER.

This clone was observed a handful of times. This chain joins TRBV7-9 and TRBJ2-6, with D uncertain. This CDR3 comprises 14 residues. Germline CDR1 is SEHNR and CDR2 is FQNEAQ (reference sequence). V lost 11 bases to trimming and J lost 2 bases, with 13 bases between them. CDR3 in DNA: TGTGCCGGTGTGTTATCTACTGGGGCCAACGTCCTGACTTTC. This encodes CAGVLSTGANVLTF.

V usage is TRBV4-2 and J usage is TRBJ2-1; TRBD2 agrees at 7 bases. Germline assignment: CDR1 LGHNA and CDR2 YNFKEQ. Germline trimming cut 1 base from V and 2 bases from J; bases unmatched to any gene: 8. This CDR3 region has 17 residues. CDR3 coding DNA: TGTGCCAGCAGCCAAGCTCGAGGGCTAGCGGCCTACAATGAGCAGTTCTTC. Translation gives CASSQARGLAAYNEQFF.

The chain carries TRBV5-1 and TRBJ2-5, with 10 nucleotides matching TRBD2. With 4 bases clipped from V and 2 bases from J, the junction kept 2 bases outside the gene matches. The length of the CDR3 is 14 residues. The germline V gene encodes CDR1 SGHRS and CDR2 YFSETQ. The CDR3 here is CASSQTSGQETQYF. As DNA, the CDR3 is TGCGCCAGCAGCCAGACTAGCGGGCAAGAGACCCAGTACTTC.

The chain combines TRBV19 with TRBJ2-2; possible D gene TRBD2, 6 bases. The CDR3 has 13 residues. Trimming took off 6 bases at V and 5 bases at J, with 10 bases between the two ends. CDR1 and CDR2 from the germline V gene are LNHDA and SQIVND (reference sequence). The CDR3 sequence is CASRVGGTGELFF. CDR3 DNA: TGTGCCAGTAGAGTCGGGGGAACCGGGGAGCTGTTTTTT.

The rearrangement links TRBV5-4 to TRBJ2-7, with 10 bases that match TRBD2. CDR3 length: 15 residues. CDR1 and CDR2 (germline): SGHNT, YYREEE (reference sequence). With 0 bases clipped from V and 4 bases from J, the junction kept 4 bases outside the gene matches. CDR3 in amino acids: CASSLGLAGAYEQYF. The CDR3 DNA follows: TGTGCCAGCAGCTTGGGTCTAGCGGGAGCGTACGAGCAGTACTTC.

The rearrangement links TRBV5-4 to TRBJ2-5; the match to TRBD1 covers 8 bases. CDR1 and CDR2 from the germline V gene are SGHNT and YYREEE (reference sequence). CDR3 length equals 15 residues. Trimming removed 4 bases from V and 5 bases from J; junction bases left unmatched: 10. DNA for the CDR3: TGTGCCAGCAGCCAGGGGGCCCGGGACACGGAGACCCAGTACTTC. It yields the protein CASSQGARDTETQYF.

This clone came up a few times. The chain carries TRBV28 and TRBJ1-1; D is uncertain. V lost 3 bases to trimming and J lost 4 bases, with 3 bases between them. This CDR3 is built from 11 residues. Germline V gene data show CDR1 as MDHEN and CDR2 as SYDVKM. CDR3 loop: CASSFRTEAFF. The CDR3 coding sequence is TGTGCCAGCAGTTTTCGCACTGAAGCTTTCTTT.

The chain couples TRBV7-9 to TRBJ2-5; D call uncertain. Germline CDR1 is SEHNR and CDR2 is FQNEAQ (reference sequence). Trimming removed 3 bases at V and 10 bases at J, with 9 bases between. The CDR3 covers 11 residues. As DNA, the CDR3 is TGTGCCAGCAGCTTTGAGGCAGACCAGTACTTC. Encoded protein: CASSFEADQYF.

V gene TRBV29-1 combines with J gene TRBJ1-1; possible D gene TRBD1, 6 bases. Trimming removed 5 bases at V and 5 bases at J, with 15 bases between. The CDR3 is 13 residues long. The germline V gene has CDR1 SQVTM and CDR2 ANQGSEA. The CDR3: CSVILGGRTEAFF. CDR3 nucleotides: TGCAGCGTTATTCTCGGGGGGCGGACTGAAGCTTTCTTT. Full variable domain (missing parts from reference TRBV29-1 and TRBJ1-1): SAVISQKPSRDICQRGTSLTIQCQVDSQVTMMFWYRQQPGQSLTLIATANQGSEATYESGFVIDKFPISRPNLTFSTLTVSNMSPEDSSIYLCSVILGGRTEAFFGQGTRLTVV.

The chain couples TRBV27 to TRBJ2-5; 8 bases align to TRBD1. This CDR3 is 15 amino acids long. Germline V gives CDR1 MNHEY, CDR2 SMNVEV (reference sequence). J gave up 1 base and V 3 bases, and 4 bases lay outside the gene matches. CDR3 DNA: TGTGCCAGCAGTTTGGGCAGGGGGCGCCAAGAGACCCAGTACTTC. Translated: CASSLGRGRQETQYF.

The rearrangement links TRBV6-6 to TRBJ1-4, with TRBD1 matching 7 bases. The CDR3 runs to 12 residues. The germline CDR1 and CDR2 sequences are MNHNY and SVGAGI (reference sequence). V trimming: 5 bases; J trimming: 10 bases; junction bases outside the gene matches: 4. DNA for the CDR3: TGTGCCAGCAGTAAGAGGGACAGAAAACTGTTTTTT. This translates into CASSKRDRKLFF.

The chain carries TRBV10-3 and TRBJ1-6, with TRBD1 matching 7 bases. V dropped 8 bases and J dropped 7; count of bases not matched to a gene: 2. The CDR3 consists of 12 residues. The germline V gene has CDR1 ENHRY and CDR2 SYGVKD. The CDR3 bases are TGTGCCATCGGGGGACAGAATTCACCCCTCCACTTT. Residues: CAIGGQNSPLHF.